The clone carrying this TCR beta chain has more than one count but fewer than ten. This entry comes from a study of T cells in Graves' hyperthyroidism and ophthalmopathy. Diagnosis of hyperthyroidism was new in patients aged 18 to 65, and its duration was under 2 months. Uncontrolled infections, other autoimmune diseases, pregnancy or lactation led to exclusion of patients. It was RNA transcripts that yielded the amplified TCR beta CDR3 regions. A set of HTBI primers served as the primers for a first-round RT-PCR of the TCR CDR3. TCRdb reanalysed the multiplex PCR reads using MiXCR and keeps one entry per CDR3 protein. The table records around 110,000 distinct CDR3 sequences, 15% to 20% of them present only once. This CDR3 contains 14 residues. V lost 3 bases, J lost 6 bases, and 7 bases stayed unmatched. Germline lookup yields CDR1 SGHRS and CDR2 YFSETQ.

The rearrangement joins TRBV5-1 to TRBJ2-3; 7 positions match TRBD2. The sequence was obtained from a woman aged 50 to 60 with Graves' hyperthyroidism. The specimen was blood. CDR3 residues: CASSWGREADTQYF. As DNA, the CDR3 is TGCGCCAGCAGCTGGGGGAGGGAGGCGGATACGCAGTATTTT.